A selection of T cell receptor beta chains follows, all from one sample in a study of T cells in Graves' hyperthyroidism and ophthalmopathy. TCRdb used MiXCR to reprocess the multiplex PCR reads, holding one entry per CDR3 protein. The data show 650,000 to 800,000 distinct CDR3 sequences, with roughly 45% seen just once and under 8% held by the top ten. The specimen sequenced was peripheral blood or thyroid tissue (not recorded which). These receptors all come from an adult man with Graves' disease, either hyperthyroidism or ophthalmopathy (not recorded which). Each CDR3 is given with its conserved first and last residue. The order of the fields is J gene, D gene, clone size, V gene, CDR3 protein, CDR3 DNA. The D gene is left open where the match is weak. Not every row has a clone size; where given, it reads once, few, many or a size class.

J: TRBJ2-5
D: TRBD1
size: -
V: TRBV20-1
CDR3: CSATTTGGTQYF
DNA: TGCAGTGCCACCACCACAGGGGGGACCCAGTACTTC

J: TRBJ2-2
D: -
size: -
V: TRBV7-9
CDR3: CASSVGGTDTGELFF
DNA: TGTGCCAGCAGCGTAGGTGGGACCGACACCGGGGAGCTGTTTTTT

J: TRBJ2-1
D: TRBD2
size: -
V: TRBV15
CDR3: CATSRAFGQPSLLADNEQFF
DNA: TGTGCCACCAGCAGAGCCTTCGGACAGCCGTCCCTACTAGCGGACAATGAGCAGTTCTTC

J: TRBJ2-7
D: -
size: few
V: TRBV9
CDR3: CASSVGPGPDYEQYF
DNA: TGTGCCAGCAGCGTTGGTCCCGGGCCCGACTACGAGCAGTACTTC

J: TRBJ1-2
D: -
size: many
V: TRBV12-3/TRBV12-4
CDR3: CASSEAGNDYGYTF
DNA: TGTGCCAGCAGCGAAGCAGGGAATGACTATGGCTACACCTTC

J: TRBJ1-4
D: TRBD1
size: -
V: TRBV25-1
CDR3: CASSYFRDRADEKLFF
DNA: TGTGCCAGCAGTTACTTCCGGGACAGGGCAGATGAAAAACTGTTTTTT

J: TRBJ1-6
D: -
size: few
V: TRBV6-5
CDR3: CASSFRQTNSPLHF
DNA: TGTGCCAGCAGTTTTAGGCAGACTAATTCACCCCTCCACTTT

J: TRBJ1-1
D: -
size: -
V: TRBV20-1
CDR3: CSARDPGFVSTEAFF
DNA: TGCAGTGCTAGAGATCCGGGTTTTGTTAGCACTGAAGCTTTCTTT

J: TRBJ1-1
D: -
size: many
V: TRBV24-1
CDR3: CATSQGMNTEAFF
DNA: TGTGCCACCAGCCAGGGCATGAACACTGAAGCTTTCTTT

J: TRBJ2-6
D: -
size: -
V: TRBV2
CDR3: CASVDGSRASGANVLTF
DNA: TGTGCCAGCGTTGACGGGAGCCGGGCATCTGGGGCCAACGTCCTGACTTTC

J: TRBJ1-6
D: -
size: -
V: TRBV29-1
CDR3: CSVAGTMNSPLHF
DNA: TGCAGCGTAGCCGGGACCATGAATTCACCCCTCCACTTT

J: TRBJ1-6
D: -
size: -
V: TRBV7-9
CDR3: CASSPPDSGSSPLHF
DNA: TGTGCCAGCAGCCCTCCGGACAGTGGGTCTTCACCCCTCCACTTT

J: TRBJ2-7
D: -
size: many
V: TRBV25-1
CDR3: CASSDKYRDAFEQYF
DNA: TGTGCCAGCAGTGATAAGTACAGGGACGCATTCGAGCAGTACTTC

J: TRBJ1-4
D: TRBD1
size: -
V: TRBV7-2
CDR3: CASSLLGTGGTNEKLFF
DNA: TGTGCCAGCAGCTTACTGGGGACAGGGGGAACTAATGAAAAACTGTTTTTT

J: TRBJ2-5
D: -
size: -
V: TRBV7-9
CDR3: CASSTGNQPQYF
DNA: TGTGCCAGCAGTACCGGCAATCAGCCCCAGTACTTC

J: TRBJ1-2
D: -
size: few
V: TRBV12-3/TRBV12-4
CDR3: CASSSHKEPGYTF
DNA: TGTGCCAGCAGTTCGCACAAGGAACCCGGCTACACCTTC

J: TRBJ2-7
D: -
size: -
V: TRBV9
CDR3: CASSRTAGSYEQYF
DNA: TGTGCCAGCAGCCGGACTGCGGGTTCCTACGAGCAGTACTTC

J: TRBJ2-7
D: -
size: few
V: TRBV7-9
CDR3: CASSNRPGDGTYEQYF
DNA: TGTGCCAGCAGCAACCGGCCTGGGGACGGCACCTACGAGCAGTACTTC

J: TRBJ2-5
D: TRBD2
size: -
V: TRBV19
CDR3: CASSSREAYQETQYF
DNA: TGTGCCAGCAGCAGCCGGGAGGCGTACCAAGAGACCCAGTACTTC

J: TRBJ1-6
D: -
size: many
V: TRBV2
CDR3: CASSEQPSPLHF
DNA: TGTGCCAGCAGTGAACAACCCTCACCCCTCCACTTT

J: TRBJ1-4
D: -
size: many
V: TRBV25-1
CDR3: CASTRGGGVKLFF
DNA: TGTGCCAGCACCCGGGGAGGAGGGGTAAAACTGTTTTTT

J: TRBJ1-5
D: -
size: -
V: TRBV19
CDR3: CASSIASNQPQHF
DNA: TGTGCCAGTAGTATCGCTAGCAATCAGCCCCAGCATTTT

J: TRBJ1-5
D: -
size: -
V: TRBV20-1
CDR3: CSARGGGLGQPQHF
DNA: TGCAGTGCTAGAGGGGGGGGCTTGGGTCAGCCCCAGCATTTT

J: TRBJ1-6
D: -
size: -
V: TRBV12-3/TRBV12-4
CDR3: CASSLPQGYNSPLHF
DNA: TGTGCCAGCAGTCTCCCGCAGGGCTATAATTCACCCCTCCACTTT

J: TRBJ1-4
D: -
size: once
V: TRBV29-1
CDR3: CSLSGQKSEKLFF
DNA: TGCAGCTTATCAGGGCAAAAGTCGGAAAAACTGTTTTTT

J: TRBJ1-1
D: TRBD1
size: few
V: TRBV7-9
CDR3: CASSLDRGFVNTEAFF
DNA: TGTGCCAGCAGCTTAGACAGGGGATTCGTGAACACTGAAGCTTTCTTT

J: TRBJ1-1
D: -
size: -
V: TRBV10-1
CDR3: CATKGGRGTEAFF
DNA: TGCGCCACCAAAGGGGGGCGCGGGACTGAAGCTTTCTTT

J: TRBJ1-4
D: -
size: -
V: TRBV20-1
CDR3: CSATPGRNEKLFF
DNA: TGCAGTGCTACTCCGGGGCGCAACGAAAAACTGTTTTTT

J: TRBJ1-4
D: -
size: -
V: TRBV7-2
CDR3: CASSSPGDPGGKLFF
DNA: TGTGCCAGCAGCTCTCCAGGTGACCCCGGTGGAAAACTGTTTTTT

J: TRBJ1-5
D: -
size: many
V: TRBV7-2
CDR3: CASSSGRFNQPQHF
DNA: TGTGCCAGCAGCTCTGGACGTTTCAATCAGCCCCAGCATTTT

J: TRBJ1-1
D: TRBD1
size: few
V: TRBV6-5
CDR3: CASSATGANTEAFF
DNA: TGTGCCAGCAGCGCTACAGGGGCGAACACTGAAGCTTTCTTT

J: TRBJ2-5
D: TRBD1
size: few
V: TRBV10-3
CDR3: CAISIQGAETQYF
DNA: TGTGCCATCTCAATTCAGGGGGCGGAGACCCAGTACTTC

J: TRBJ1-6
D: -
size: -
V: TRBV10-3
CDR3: CAISEAGGPSPLHF
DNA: TGTGCCATCAGTGAGGCGGGGGGGCCTTCACCCCTCCACTTT

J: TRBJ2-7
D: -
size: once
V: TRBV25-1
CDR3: CASSAFRTEGQYYEQYF
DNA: TGTGCCAGCAGTGCTTTTCGGACGGAGGGCCAGTACTACGAGCAGTACTTC

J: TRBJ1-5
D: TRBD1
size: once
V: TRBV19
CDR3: CASPEGAQPQHF
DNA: TGTGCCAGTCCTGAGGGGGCTCAGCCCCAGCATTTT

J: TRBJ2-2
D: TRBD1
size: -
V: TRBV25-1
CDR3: CASSEVTGAHTGELFF
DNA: TGTGCCAGCAGTGAAGTAACAGGGGCTCACACCGGGGAGCTGTTTTTT

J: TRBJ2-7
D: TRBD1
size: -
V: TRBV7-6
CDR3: CASSPGQGTFYEQYF
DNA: TGTGCCAGCAGTCCCGGACAGGGGACCTTCTACGAGCAGTACTTC

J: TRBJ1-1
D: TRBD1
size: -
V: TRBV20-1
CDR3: CSARGDRARTEAFF
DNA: TGCAGTGCTAGAGGCGACAGGGCGAGAACTGAAGCTTTCTTT

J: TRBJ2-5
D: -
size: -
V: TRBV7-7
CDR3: CASSQIGGVETQYF
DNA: TGTGCTAGCAGCCAAATCGGGGGCGTAGAGACCCAGTACTTC

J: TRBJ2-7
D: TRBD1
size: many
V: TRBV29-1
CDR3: CSAGQGGYEQYF
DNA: TGCAGCGCTGGACAGGGTGGGTACGAGCAGTACTTC

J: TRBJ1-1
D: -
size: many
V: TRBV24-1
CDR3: CATSVGNTEAFF
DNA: TGTGCCACCAGTGTCGGGAACACTGAAGCTTTCTTT

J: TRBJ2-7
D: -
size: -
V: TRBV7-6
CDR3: CASSLVQGYEQCF
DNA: TGTGCCAGCAGCTTAGTACAGGGCTACGAGCAGTGCTTC

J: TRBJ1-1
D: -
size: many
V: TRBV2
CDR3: CASSEGYGNTEAFF
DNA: TGTGCCAGCAGTGAAGGGTACGGGAACACTGAAGCTTTCTTT

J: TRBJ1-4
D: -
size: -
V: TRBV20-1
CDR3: CSAGTGRAEKLFF
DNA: TGCAGTGCAGGCACAGGGCGGGCTGAAAAACTGTTTTTT

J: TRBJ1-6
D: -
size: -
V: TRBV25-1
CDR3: CASSSQRGTNSPLHF
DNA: TGTGCCAGCAGCAGCCAAAGGGGAACCAATTCACCCCTCCACTTT

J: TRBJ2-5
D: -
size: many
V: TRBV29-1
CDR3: CSVGTETQYF
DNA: TGCAGCGTTGGCACAGAGACCCAGTACTTC

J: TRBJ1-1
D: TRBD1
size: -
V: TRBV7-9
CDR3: CASSLASGQGNTEAFF
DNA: TGTGCCAGCAGCTTAGCATCGGGACAGGGGAACACTGAAGCTTTCTTT

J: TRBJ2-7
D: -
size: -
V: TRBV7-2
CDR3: CASSLGSGGHYEQYF
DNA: TGTGCCAGCAGCTTAGGGTCCGGGGGGCACTACGAGCAGTACTTC

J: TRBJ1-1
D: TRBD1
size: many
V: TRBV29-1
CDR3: CSAKGQMNTEAFF
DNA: TGCAGCGCTAAGGGACAGATGAACACTGAAGCTTTCTTT

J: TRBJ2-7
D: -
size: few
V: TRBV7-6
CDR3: CASSQGAGTSIFWEQYF
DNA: TGTGCCAGCAGCCAGGGGGCCGGGACTAGCATCTTCTGGGAGCAGTACTTC

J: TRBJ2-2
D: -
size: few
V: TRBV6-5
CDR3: CASSYDSGFTGELFF
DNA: TGTGCCAGCAGTTACGATTCAGGGTTCACCGGGGAGCTGTTTTTT

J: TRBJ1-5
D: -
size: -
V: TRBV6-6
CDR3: CASSFGVRIGQPQHF
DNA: TGTGCCAGCAGTTTTGGCGTTAGGATCGGGCAGCCCCAGCATTTT

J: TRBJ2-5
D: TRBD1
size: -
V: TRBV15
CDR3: CATSRIQGASQETQYF
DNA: TGTGCCACCAGCAGGATCCAGGGGGCGAGCCAAGAGACCCAGTACTTC

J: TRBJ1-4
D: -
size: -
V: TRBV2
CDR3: CASSETAGVANEKLFF
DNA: TGTGCCAGCAGTGAAACGGCGGGGGTTGCTAATGAAAAACTGTTTTTT

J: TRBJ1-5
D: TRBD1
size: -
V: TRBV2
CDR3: CASSQGQGLRGPQHF
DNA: TGTGCCAGCAGTCAGGGACAGGGACTCCGGGGGCCCCAGCATTTT